This entry lists 8 T cell receptor beta chains sequenced from one sample in a study of T cells after yellow fever vaccination. TCRdb independently ran MiXCR on the 5' RACE reads; one entry per CDR3 protein. The sample yields around 310,000 distinct CDR3 sequences, 3.5% to 5% seen once. The sample here was PBMCs, taken 15 days after the yellow fever booster vaccination. The receptor source for this set is a man between 18 and 35 years old who received the YFV17D yellow fever vaccine.

The genes are TRBV6-5 and TRBJ1-1, with TRBD1 matching 8 bases. J was trimmed by 1 base and V by 2 bases; bases with no gene match: 3. CDR3 length: 15 residues. Germline V gene sequence: CDR1 MNHEY, CDR2 SVGAGI. The CDR3 bases are TGTGCCAGCAGTTACGGGGGGACAGGGAACACTGAAGCTTTCTTT. This codes for CASSYGGTGNTEAFF.

This clonotype was found many times. The rearrangement links TRBV7-2 to TRBJ2-1; tentatively, D is TRBD2 (6 bases). This CDR3 has 15 residues. Looked up from germline, CDR1 is SGHTA and CDR2 is FQGNSA. V dropped 5 bases and J dropped 15 bases, with 26 bases sitting between them. The CDR3 is CASSTLVTTEGLLFF. The CDR3 nucleotides read TGTGCCAGCAGCACACTAGTTACTACCGAGGGACTTCTGTTCTTC.

This clonotype was seen repeatedly, ten times or more. This sequence joins TRBV7-3 and TRBJ1-6; 9 bases line up with TRBD1. The CDR3 is made up of 15 amino acids. CDR1 SGHTA and CDR2 FQGTGA come from the germline V gene. With 5 bases clipped from V and 7 bases from J, the junction kept 6 bases outside the gene matches. Here the CDR3 reads CASSAGQGANSPLHF. The CDR3 nucleotides are TGTGCCAGCAGCGCGGGACAGGGCGCGAATTCACCCCTCCACTTT.

This clonotype was seen only a few times. The rearrangement uses TRBV3-1 and TRBJ2-1, with 13 bases aligning to TRBD2. V shed 8 bases and J 8 bases; nucleotides not matched to a gene: 6. Germline V gene data show CDR1 as LGHDT and CDR2 as YNNKEL (reference sequence). The CDR3 loop spans 14 amino acids. CDR3 residues: CASRTSGGGDEQFF. CDR3 bases: TGTGCCAGCCGTACTAGCGGGGGGGGCGATGAGCAGTTCTTC.

This clonotype was found many times. J is TRBJ1-1 and V is TRBV12-3 or TRBV12-4, with D perhaps matching TRBD1 (5 bases). The CDR3 loop spans 12 amino acids. Trimming stripped 3 bases from V and 6 bases from J, with 8 bases between. In nucleotides, the CDR3 is TGTGCCAGCAGTTTCTTAGGGGCTGAAGCTTTCTTT. Encoded protein: CASSFLGAEAFF.

This clonotype came up a few times. The chain has TRBV3-1 and TRBJ2-6; TRBD1 agrees at 7 bases. J gave up 5 bases and V 5 bases, and 9 bases lay outside the gene matches. The CDR3 spans 16 residues. Germline-derived CDR1 and CDR2 are LGHDT and YNNKEL (reference sequence). CDR3 in DNA: TGTGCCAGCAGCTTCAAAGGGGGCAGAAGGGCCAACGTCCTGACTTTC. It specifies CASSFKGGRRANVLTF.

This clonotype has a count of ten or more. This chain uses TRBV9 with TRBJ2-3; D is perhaps TRBD1 or TRBD2 (5 bases each). CDR1 and CDR2 (germline): SGDLS, YYNGEE. This CDR3 has 16 amino acids. V gave up 0 bases and J gave up 1 base, with 12 bases separating them. This chain's CDR3 is CASSVARGLGTDTQYF. Written as DNA, the CDR3 is TGTGCCAGCAGCGTAGCCCGGGGCCTTGGCACAGATACGCAGTATTTT.

To note about this clonotype: This clone may be a read error of a much larger clone one base away. The rearrangement joins TRBV7-2 to TRBJ2-1; D gene ambiguous. Germline V gene lookup returns CDR1 SGHTA and CDR2 FQGNSA. CDR3 size: 13 residues. This CDR3 reads CATDSSSYIEQFF. The CDR3 DNA reads TGTGCCACCGATTCAAGCTCCTACATTGAGCAGTTCTTC.